This T cell receptor beta chain was recovered during a study of blood T cells in healthy people across ages. Note on this clonotype: Antigen: not known.

In germline, CDR1 is DFQATT, CDR2 SNEGSKA (reference sequence). Trimming took 5 bases from V and 3 from J, leaving 12 bases between them. The CDR3 sequence is 13 residues long. Notes on the study in general: What prevented conclusive comparison of naive and antigen-experienced cells was that PBMCs were unsorted.

Alongside a J-beta primer mix, a sample-barcoded 5' primer served in a second PCR lasting roughly 7 to 11 cycles. In TCRdb, the 5' RACE reads were re-called with MiXCR into one record per CDR3 protein. The table shows approximately 900,000 distinct CDR3 sequences, with roughly 50% occurring only once. The chain links TRBV20-1 to TRBJ2-3; D is perhaps TRBD2 (5 bases). Sequenced input: blood. The TCR was taken from a man aged 25-45 years in good health. CDR3 nucleotides: TGCAGTGCTCCAAGCAGGACTACAGATACGCAGTATTTT. Its translation: CSAPSRTTDTQYF.